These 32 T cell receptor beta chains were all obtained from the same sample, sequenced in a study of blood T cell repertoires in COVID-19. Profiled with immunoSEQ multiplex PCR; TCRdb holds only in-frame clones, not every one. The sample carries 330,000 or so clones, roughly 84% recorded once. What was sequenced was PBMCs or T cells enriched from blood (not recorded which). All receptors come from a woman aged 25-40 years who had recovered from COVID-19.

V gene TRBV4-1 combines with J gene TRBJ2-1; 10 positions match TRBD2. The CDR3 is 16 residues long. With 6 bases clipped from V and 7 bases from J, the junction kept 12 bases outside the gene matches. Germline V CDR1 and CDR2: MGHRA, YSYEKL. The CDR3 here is CASRWASGGSGNEQFF. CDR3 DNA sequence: TGCGCCAGCAGATGGGCTAGCGGGGGCTCGGGGAATGAGCAGTTCTTC.

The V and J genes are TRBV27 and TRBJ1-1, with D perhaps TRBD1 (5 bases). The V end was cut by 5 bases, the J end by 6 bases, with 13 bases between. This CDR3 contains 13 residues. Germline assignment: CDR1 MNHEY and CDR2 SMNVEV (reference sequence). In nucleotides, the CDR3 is TGTGCCAGCAGTCTTGGGGGGGGGTCTGAAGCTTTCTTT. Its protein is CASSLGGGSEAFF.

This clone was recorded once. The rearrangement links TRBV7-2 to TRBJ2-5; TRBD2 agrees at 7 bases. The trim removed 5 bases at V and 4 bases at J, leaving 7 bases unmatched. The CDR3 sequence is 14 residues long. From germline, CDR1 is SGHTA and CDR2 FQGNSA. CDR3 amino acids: CASSAWWGGETQYF. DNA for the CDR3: TGTGCCAGCAGCGCATGGTGGGGGGGAGAGACCCAGTACTTC.

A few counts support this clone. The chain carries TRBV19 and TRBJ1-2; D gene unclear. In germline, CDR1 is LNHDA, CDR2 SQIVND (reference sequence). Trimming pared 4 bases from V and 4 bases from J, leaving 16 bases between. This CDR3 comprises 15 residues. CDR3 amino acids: CASSTSQTPSYGYTF. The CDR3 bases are TGTGCCAGTAGTACCTCACAGACGCCGAGCTATGGCTACACCTTC.

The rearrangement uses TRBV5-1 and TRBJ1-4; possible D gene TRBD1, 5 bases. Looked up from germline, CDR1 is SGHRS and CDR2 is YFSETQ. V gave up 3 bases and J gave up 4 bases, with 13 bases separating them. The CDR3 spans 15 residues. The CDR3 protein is CASSSGGQSNEKLFF. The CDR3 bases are TGCGCCAGCAGCTCGGGGGGTCAGAGTAATGAAAAACTGTTTTTT.

The CDR3 DNA reads as TGTGCCAGCAGCTTAGTTCGGTCTAGCGGCTACGAGCAGTACTTC. Its translation is CASSLVRSSGYEQYF. The V gene is TRBV7-2, the J gene TRBJ2-7; the match to TRBD2 covers 7 bases. The germline V gene encodes CDR1 SGHTA and CDR2 FQGNSA. The length of the CDR3 is 15 residues. Trimming took 1 base from V and 3 from J; bases not matched to a gene: 6.

CDR3 region: CASSYLQGYEQYF. In nucleotides, the CDR3 is TGTGCCAGCAGCTACTTACAGGGTTACGAGCAGTACTTC. The rearrangement links TRBV7-9 to TRBJ2-7, with D possibly matching TRBD1 (6 bases). Germline values: CDR1 SEHNR, CDR2 FQNEAQ (reference sequence). V gave up 4 bases and J gave up 4 bases, with 11 bases separating them. The CDR3 contains 13 residues.

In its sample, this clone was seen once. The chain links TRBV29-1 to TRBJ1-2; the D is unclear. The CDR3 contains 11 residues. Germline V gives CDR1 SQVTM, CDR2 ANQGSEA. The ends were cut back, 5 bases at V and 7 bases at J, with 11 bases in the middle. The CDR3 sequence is CSVYWEGGYTF. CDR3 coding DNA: TGCAGCGTTTACTGGGAGGGTGGCTACACCTTC.

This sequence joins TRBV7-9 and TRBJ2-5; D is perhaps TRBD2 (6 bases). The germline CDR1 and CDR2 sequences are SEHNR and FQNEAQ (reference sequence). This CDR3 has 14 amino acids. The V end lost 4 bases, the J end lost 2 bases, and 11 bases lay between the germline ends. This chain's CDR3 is CASSWGDLQETQYF. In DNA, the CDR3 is TGTGCCAGCAGCTGGGGGGACTTGCAAGAGACCCAGTACTTC.

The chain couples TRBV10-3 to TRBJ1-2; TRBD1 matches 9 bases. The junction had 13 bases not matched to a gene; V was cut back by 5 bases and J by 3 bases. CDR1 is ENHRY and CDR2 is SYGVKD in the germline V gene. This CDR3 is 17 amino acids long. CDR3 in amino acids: CAISPHTGTGRDYGYTF. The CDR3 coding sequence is TGTGCCATCAGTCCACATACCGGGACAGGGAGAGACTATGGCTACACCTTC.

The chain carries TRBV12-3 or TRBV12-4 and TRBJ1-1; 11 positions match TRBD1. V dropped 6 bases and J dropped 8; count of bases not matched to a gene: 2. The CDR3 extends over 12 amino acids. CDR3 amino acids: CASRRTGGEAFF. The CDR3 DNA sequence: TGTGCCAGCAGGAGGACAGGGGGCGAAGCTTTCTTT.

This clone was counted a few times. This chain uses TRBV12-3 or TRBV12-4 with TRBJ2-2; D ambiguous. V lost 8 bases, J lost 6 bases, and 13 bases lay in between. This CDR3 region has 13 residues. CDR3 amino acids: CASSPVEAGELFF. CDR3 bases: TGTGCCAGCTCCCCCGTAGAGGCCGGGGAGCTGTTTTTT.

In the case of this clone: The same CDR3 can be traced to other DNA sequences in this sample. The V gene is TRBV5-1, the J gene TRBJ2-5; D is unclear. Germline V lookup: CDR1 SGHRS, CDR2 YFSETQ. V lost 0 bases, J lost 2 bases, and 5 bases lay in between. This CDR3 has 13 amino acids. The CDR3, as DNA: TGCGCCAGCAGCTTGGGGCAGCAAGAGACCCAGTACTTC. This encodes CASSLGQQETQYF.

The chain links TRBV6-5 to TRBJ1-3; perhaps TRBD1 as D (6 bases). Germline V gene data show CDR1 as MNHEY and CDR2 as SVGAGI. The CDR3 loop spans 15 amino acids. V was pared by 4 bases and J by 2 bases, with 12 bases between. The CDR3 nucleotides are TGTGCCAGCAGTTTGGTGTACAGGGCTGGAAACACCATATATTTT. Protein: CASSLVYRAGNTIYF.

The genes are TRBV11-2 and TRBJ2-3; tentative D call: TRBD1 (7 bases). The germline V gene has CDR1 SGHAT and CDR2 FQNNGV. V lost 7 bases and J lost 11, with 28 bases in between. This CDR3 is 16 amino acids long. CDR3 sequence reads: CASTPGGTTLTWGQYF. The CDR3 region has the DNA TGTGCCAGCACCCCAGGGGGGACAACCTTGACTTGGGGGCAGTATTTT.

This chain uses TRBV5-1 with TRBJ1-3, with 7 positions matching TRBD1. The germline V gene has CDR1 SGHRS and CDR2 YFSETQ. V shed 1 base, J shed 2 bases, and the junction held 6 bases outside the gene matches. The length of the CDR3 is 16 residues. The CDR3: CASSLTGAGTGNTIYF. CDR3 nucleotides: TGCGCCAGCAGCTTGACAGGGGCCGGTACTGGAAACACCATATATTTT.

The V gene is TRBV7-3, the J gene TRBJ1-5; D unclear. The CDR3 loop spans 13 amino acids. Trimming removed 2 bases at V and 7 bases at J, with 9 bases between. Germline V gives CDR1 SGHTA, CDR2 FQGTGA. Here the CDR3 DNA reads TGTGCCAGCAGCTTATGGGCGGGGCAGCCCCAGCATTTT. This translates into CASSLWAGQPQHF.

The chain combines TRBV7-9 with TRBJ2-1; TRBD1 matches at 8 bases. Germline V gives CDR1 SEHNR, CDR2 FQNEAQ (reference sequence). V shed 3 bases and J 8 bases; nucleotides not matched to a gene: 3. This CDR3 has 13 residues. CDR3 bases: TGTGCCAGCAGCTTTGCAGGGGGCGATGAGCAGTTCTTC. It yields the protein CASSFAGGDEQFF.

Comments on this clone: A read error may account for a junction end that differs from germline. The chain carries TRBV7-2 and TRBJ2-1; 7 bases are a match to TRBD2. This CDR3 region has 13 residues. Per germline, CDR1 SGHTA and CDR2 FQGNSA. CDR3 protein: CASSGGGLTPQLF. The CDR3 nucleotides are TGTGCCAGCAGCGGGGGGGGACTTACCCCCCAACTCTTC.

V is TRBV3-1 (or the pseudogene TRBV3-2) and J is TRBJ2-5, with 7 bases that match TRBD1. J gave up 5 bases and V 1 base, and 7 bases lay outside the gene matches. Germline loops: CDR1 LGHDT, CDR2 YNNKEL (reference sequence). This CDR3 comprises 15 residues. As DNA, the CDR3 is TGTGCCAGCAGCCAAGGACAGGGCACCCTGGAGACCCAGTACTTC. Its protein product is CASSQGQGTLETQYF.

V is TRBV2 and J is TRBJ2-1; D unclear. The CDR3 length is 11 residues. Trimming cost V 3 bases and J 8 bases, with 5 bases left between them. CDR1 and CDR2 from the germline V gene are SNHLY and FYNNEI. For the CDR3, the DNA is TGTGCCAGCAGTGATAACTATGAGCAGTTCTTC. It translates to CASSDNYEQFF.

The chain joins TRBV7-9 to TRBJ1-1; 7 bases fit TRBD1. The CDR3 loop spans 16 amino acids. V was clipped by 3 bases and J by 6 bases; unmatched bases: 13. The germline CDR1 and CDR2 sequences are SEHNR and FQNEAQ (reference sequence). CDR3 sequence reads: CASSFYTGDLGAEAFF. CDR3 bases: TGTGCCAGCAGCTTCTATACAGGGGACTTAGGCGCTGAAGCTTTCTTT.

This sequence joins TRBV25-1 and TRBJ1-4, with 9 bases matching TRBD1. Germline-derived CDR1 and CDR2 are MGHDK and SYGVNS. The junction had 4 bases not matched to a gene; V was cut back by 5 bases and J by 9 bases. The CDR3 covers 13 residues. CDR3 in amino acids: CASSRQGVKKLFF. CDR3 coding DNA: TGTGCCAGCAGTCGACAGGGGGTTAAAAAACTGTTTTTT.

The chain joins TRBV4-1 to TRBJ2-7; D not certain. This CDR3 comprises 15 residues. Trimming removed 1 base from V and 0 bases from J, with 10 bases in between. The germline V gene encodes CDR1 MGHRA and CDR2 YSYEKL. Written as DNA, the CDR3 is TGCGCCAGCAGCCAAGGGCAGGCGAGCTCCTACGAGCAGTACTTC. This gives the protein CASSQGQASSYEQYF.

This CDR3 reads CASPLRASMSEQYF. Written as DNA, the CDR3 is TGTGCCAGCCCATTGCGGGCCAGCATGAGCGAGCAGTACTTC. The chain combines TRBV28 with TRBJ2-7, with D perhaps matching TRBD2 (5 bases). Trimming pared 8 bases from V and 6 bases from J, leaving 20 bases between. The CDR3 runs 14 residues. Germline values: CDR1 MDHEN, CDR2 SYDVKM.

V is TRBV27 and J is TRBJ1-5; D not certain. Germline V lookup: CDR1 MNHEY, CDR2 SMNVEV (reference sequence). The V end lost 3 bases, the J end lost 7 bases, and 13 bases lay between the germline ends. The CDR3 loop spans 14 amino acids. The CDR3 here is CASSLREGWQPQHF. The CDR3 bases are TGTGCCAGCAGTTTGAGGGAAGGGTGGCAGCCCCAGCATTTT.

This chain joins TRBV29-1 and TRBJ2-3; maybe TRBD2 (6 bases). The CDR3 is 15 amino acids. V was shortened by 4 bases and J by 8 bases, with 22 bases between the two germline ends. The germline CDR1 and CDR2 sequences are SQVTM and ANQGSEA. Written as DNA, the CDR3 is TGCAGCGTTGCAGCGGGCGCGGATCACAGAACTACGCAGTATTTT. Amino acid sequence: CSVAAGADHRTTQYF.

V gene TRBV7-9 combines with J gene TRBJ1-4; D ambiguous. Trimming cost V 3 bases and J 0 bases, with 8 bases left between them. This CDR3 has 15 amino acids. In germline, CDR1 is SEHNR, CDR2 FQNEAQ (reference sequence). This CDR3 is CASSLEGTTNEKLFF. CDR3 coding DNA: TGTGCCAGCAGCTTGGAGGGTACAACTAATGAAAAACTGTTTTTT. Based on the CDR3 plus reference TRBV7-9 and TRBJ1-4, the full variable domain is DTGVSQNPRHKITKRGQNVTFRCDPISEHNRLYWYRQTLGQGPEFLTYFQNEAQLEKSRLLSDRFSAERPKGSFSTLEIQRTEQGDSAMYLCASSLEGTTNEKLFFGSGTQLSVL.

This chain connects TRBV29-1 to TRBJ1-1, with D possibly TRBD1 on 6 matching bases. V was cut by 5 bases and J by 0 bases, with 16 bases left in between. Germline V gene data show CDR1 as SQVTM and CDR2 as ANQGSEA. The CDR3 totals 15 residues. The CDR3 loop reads CSVPWGGGMNTEAFF. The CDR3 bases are TGCAGCGTTCCTTGGGGAGGGGGTATGAACACTGAAGCTTTCTTT. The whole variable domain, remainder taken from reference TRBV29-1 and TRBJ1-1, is SAVISQKPSRDICQRGTSLTIQCQVDSQVTMMFWYRQQPGQSLTLIATANQGSEATYESGFVIDKFPISRPNLTFSTLTVSNMSPEDSSIYLCSVPWGGGMNTEAFFGQGTRLTVV.

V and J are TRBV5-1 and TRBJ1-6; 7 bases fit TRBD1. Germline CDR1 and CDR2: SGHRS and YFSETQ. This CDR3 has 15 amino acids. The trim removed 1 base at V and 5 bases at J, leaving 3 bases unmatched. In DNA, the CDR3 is TGCGCCAGCAGCTTGACCGGGACAGATAATTCACCCCTCCACTTT. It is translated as CASSLTGTDNSPLHF.

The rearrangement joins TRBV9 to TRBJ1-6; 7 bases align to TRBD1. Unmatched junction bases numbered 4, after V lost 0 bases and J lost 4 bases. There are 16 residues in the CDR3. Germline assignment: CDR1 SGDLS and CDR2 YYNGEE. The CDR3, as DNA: TGTGCCAGCAGCGTAGGAGACAGGGAGTATAATTCACCCCTCCACTTT. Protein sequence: CASSVGDREYNSPLHF.

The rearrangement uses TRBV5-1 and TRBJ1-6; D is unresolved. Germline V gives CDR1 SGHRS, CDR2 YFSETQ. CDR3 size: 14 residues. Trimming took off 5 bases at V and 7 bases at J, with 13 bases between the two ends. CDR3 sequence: CASRAGNGNSPLHF. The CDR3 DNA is TGCGCCAGCAGAGCGGGAAATGGCAATTCACCCCTCCACTTT.